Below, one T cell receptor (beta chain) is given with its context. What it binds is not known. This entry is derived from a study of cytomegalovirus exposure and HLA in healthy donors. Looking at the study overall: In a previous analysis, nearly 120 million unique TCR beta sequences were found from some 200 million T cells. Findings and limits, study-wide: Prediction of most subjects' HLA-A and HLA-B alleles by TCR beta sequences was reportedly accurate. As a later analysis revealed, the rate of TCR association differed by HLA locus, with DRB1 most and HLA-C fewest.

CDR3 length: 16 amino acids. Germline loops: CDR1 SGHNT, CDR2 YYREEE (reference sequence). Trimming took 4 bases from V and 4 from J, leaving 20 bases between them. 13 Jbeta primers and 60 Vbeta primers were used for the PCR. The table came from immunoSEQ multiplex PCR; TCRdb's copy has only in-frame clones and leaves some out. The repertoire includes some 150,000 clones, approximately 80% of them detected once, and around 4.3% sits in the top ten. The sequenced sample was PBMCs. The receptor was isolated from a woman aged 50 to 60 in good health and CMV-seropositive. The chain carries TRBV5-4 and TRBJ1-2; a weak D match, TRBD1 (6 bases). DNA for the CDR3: TGTGCCAGCAGCGCGGACGGAGGGAGGGGGGCCTATGGCTACACCTTC. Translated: CASSADGGRGAYGYTF. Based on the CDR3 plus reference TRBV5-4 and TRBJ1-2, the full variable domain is ETGVTQSPTHLIKTRGQQVTLRCSSQSGHNTVSWYQQALGQGPQFIFQYYREEENGRGNFPPRFSGLQFPNYSSELNVNALELDDSALYLCASSADGGRGAYGYTFGSGTRLTVV.